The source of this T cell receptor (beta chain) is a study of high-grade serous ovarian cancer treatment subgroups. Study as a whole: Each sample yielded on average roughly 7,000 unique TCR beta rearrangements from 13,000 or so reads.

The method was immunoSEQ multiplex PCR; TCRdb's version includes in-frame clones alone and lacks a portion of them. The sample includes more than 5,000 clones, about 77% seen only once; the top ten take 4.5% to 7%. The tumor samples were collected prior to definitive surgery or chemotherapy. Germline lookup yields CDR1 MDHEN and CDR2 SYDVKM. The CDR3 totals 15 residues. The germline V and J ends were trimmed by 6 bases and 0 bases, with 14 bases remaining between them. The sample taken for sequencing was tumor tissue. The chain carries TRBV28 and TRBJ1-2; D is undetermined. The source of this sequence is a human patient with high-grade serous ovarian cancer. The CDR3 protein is CASRSRGGANYGYTF. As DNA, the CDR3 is TGTGCCAGCAGGTCTCGTGGAGGAGCTAACTATGGCTACACCTTC.